The clone carrying this T cell receptor beta chain was seen repeatedly, ten times or more. The data are from a study of human T cells and chemical hapten exposure. Study summary: Investigators sensitized about 2 cm by about 2 cm of upper inner arm skin with 2% DPC.

Time point described: patch test 3, about 24 weeks after DPC sensitization. Treatment indicated: therapeutic diphenylcyclopropenone sensitization with weekly scalp DPC. The library gave individual cDNA molecules unique molecular identifiers. TCRdb reprocessed the RACE reads via MiXCR and lists one record per CDR3 protein. This sample yields approximately 88,000 distinct CDR3 sequences, of which 10% to 15% are seen a single time; more than 4.5% belongs to the top ten. The origin of this receptor is a woman aged 50 to 60 with alopecia areata. Some clones in this sample may be carry-over from other donors' samples. Sequenced here: whole blood, sampled in connection with sensitization to the hapten diphenylcyclopropenone (DPC).

The DNA of the CDR3 is TGTGCCAGCAGCCCAGGGGCTAGCGGGAGGCTAAGCGAGACCCAGTACTTC. Translating it yields CASSPGASGRLSETQYF. This chain uses TRBV9 with TRBJ2-5, with 11 nucleotides matching TRBD2. The V gene end was trimmed by 4 bases and the J gene end by 5 bases; junction bases not matched to a gene: 13. CDR1 SGDLS and CDR2 YYNGEE come from the germline V gene. CDR3 length: 17 residues.